This T cell receptor beta chain was retrieved from a study of T-cell memory formation after mild COVID-19. TCRdb reanalysed the 5' RACE reads using MiXCR and keeps one entry per CDR3 protein. The data show 550,000 to 650,000 distinct CDR3 sequences, roughly a sixth seen once. V gave up 6 bases and J gave up 7 bases, with 12 bases separating them. This CDR3 is built from 13 residues. This sequence originates from an adult woman who had mild COVID-19 (a few samples of this study predate the infection). Cell type and time point are not known. Sequences were obtained from PBMCs or a T cell subset sorted from them (not recorded which). The V gene is TRBV12-3 or TRBV12-4, the J gene TRBJ1-4; D gene uncertain. The CDR3 loop reads CASSSLPGEKLFF. CDR3 nucleotides: TGTGCCAGCAGCTCCCTCCCAGGTGAAAAACTGTTTTTT.